Listed below are T cell receptor beta chains from one sample, sequenced in a study of blood T cell repertoires in COVID-19. Profiling relied on immunoSEQ multiplex PCR, and the TCRdb table lists in-frame clones only, not all of them. The table records 250,000 or so clones, around 80% of them present only once. The sample comprised peripheral blood. These receptors were collected from a woman aged 80 or older with acute or convalescent COVID-19. Each CDR3 is given with its conserved first and last residue. Each record gives: D gene, V gene, J gene, clone size, CDR3 protein, CDR3 DNA. The D gene is left open where the match is weak. Clone size is shown for a subset of rows, as once, few, many or a class of expanded clone.

TRBD1	TRBV5-6	TRBJ1-2	-	CASSSRTGQGGYTF	TGTGCCAGCAGCTCCAGGACAGGCCAAGGTGGCTACACCTTC
TRBD2	TRBV7-2	TRBJ2-7	-	CASSLSLAGDEQYF	TGTGCCAGCAGCTTAAGCCTAGCGGGGGACGAGCAGTACTTC
TRBD2	TRBV4-3	TRBJ2-2	-	CASSQAVRLAGGPGELFF	TGCGCCAGCAGCCAAGCCGTCAGACTAGCGGGAGGGCCTGGGGAGCTGTTTTTT
-	TRBV19	TRBJ2-5	-	CASSNQYQETQYF	TGTGCCAGTAGCAATCAATACCAAGAGACCCAGTACTTC
TRBD1	TRBV6-6	TRBJ1-1	few	CASSYSKGQTTFF	TGTGCCAGCAGTTACTCGAAGGGACAGACGACTTTCTTT
TRBD2	TRBV7-2	TRBJ2-5	-	CASRPTSGGAGETQYF	TGTGCCAGCAGACCGACTAGCGGGGGGGCCGGAGAGACCCAGTACTTC
TRBD1	TRBV5-1	TRBJ2-2	-	CASSLGQGYTGELFF	TGCGCCAGCAGCTTGGGACAGGGTTACACCGGGGAGCTGTTTTTT
TRBD2	TRBV7-2	TRBJ2-5	-	CASSLQLAGGRETQYF	TGTGCCAGCAGCTTACAGCTAGCGGGGGGGCGAGAGACCCAGTACTTC
TRBD1	TRBV6-2/TRBV6-3	TRBJ2-3	-	CASSLKPGQRSTDTQYF	TGTGCCAGCAGCTTGAAACCGGGACAGCGAAGCACAGATACGCAGTATTTT
-	TRBV5-8	TRBJ1-2	-	CASSLEGEANYGYTF	TGTGCCAGCAGCTTGGAGGGAGAGGCTAACTATGGCTACACCTTC
TRBD1	TRBV7-2	TRBJ2-7	once	CASSFSITGVPPYEQYF	TGTGCCAGCAGCTTTAGCATTACAGGGGTCCCCCCATACGAGCAGTACTTC
-	TRBV5-3	TRBJ2-3	-	CARSQIWSPADTQYF	TGTGCCAGAAGCCAGATATGGAGCCCCGCAGATACGCAGTATTTT
TRBD1	TRBV2	TRBJ1-1	few	CASRRQGAANTEAFF	TGTGCCAGCAGACGACAGGGGGCTGCGAACACTGAAGCTTTCTTT
-	TRBV5-6	TRBJ1-2	-	CASSLSGTYGYTF	TGTGCCAGCAGCTTGAGCGGGACCTATGGCTACACCTTC
TRBD2	TRBV30	TRBJ2-7	-	CAWSRGLAGGGEQYF	TGTGCCTGGAGCAGAGGACTAGCGGGAGGGGGCGAGCAGTACTTC
TRBD1	TRBV4-3	TRBJ1-4	once	CASSQDQTGLNEKLFF	TGCGCCAGCAGCCAAGATCAGACAGGGTTAAATGAAAAACTGTTTTTT
TRBD2	TRBV5-1	TRBJ2-2	once	CASSLTSGTATGELFF	TGCGCCAGCAGCTTGACTAGCGGGACAGCCACCGGGGAGCTGTTTTTT
-	TRBV4-1	TRBJ1-1	-	CASSQNPDTYTEAFF	TGCGCCAGCAGCCAAAACCCGGACACGTACACTGAAGCTTTCTTT
-	TRBV7-2	TRBJ1-1	-	CASRPQASGVNTEAFF	TGTGCCAGCAGACCCCAGGCCTCAGGTGTAAACACTGAAGCTTTCTTT
TRBD1	TRBV6-2/TRBV6-3	TRBJ1-2	-	CASSYPGQGVGYGYTF	TGTGCCAGCAGTTACCCAGGACAGGGAGTCGGCTATGGCTACACCTTC
TRBD1	TRBV18	TRBJ1-4	-	CASSLDRGNEKLFF	TGTGCCAGCTCCCTGGACAGGGGAAATGAAAAACTGTTTTTT
TRBD2	TRBV6-2/TRBV6-3	TRBJ2-5	-	CASSGTSGEYQETQYF	TGTGCCAGCAGTGGGACTAGCGGAGAGTACCAAGAGACCCAGTACTTC
TRBD1	TRBV28	TRBJ2-3	-	CASSRDRAADTQYF	TGTGCCAGCAGTCGGGACAGGGCGGCAGATACGCAGTATTTT
-	TRBV12-3/TRBV12-4	TRBJ1-2	-	CASTQGNYGYTF	TGTGCCAGCACACAGGGTAACTATGGCTACACCTTC
TRBD1	TRBV10-3	TRBJ1-6	-	CAIRTGTGDYNSPLHF	TGTGCCATCAGGACCGGGACAGGGGATTATAATTCACCCCTCCACTTT
-	TRBV6-1	TRBJ2-1	-	CASSEWGLATHSYNEQFF	TGTGCCAGCAGTGAATGGGGTCTAGCGACCCACTCCTACAATGAGCAGTTCTTC
TRBD1	TRBV30	TRBJ1-2	-	CAWSVVHRGQHYGYTF	TGTGCCTGGAGTGTAGTTCACAGGGGGCAACACTATGGCTACACCTTC
TRBD1	TRBV15	TRBJ1-4	-	CATSKRDRDGEKLFF	TGTGCCACCAGCAAACGGGACAGGGACGGAGAAAAACTGTTTTTT
TRBD1	TRBV6-2/TRBV6-3	TRBJ2-7	-	CASSYRDRVREQYF	TGTGCCAGCAGTTACCGGGACAGGGTTCGCGAGCAGTACTTC
TRBD1	TRBV7-2	TRBJ2-7	-	CASSLSTGNYEQYF	TGTGCCAGCAGCTTATCGACAGGGAACTACGAGCAGTACTTC
TRBD1	TRBV9	TRBJ2-7	-	CASSGGTGEGYEQYF	TGTGCCAGCAGCGGAGGGACAGGGGAAGGGTACGAGCAGTACTTC
-	TRBV15	TRBJ1-4	-	CATSSQKGGSNEKLFF	TGTGCCACCAGCAGCCAGAAGGGAGGTTCTAATGAAAAACTGTTTTTT
-	TRBV6-2/TRBV6-3	TRBJ1-1	-	CASSAHRAPNTEAFF	TGTGCCAGCAGTGCCCACAGGGCCCCGAACACTGAAGCTTTCTTT
TRBD1	TRBV18	TRBJ2-5	-	CASSPQRTGLETQYF	TGTGCCAGCTCACCACAGCGGACAGGGCTAGAGACCCAGTACTTC
-	TRBV7-9	TRBJ2-7	few	CASSPPVEGSYEQYF	TGTGCCAGCAGCCCACCGGTGGAGGGCTCCTACGAGCAGTACTTC
-	TRBV4-1	TRBJ1-5	-	CASSQTLQGRGNQPQHF	TGCGCCAGCAGCCAGACCCTCCAGGGGCGGGGCAATCAGCCCCAGCATTTT
TRBD1	TRBV5-1	TRBJ1-1	-	CASSLGDRGTEAFF	TGCGCCAGCAGCTTGGGGGACAGGGGCACTGAAGCTTTCTTT
TRBD2	TRBV5-1	TRBJ2-3	once	CASSLGLAGGNTRDTQYF	TGCGCCAGCAGCTTGGGACTAGCGGGGGGAAACACGAGGGATACGCAGTATTTT
TRBD1	TRBV9	TRBJ2-1	-	CASSHRQGISEQFF	TGTGCCAGCAGCCACAGACAGGGTATCAGCGAGCAGTTCTTC
TRBD2	TRBV4-2	TRBJ2-5	-	CASSQDLAGVRQETQYF	TGTGCCAGCAGCCAAGATCTAGCGGGAGTTCGGCAAGAGACCCAGTACTTC
TRBD1	TRBV28	TRBJ1-1	-	CASSSTTYRGAEAFF	TGTGCCAGCAGTTCAACCACATACAGGGGCGCTGAAGCTTTCTTT
TRBD2	TRBV7-9	TRBJ2-5	-	CASSLGSGSAETQYF	TGTGCCAGCAGCTTAGGTAGCGGGAGTGCGGAGACCCAGTACTTC
TRBD1	TRBV13	TRBJ1-1	few	CASSSAGTGSTEAFF	TGTGCCAGCAGCTCCGCCGGGACAGGGAGCACTGAAGCTTTCTTT
-	TRBV7-9	TRBJ1-1	-	CASSFDTGTPNTEAFF	TGTGCCAGCAGCTTCGATACCGGGACACCGAACACTGAAGCTTTCTTT
-	TRBV10-3	TRBJ1-3	-	CAISEDAGRTGNTIYF	TGTGCCATCAGTGAGGATGCAGGGAGGACTGGAAACACCATATATTTT
TRBD1	TRBV2	TRBJ1-5	-	CASRELDRLSQPQHF	TGTGCCAGCAGAGAATTGGACAGGCTGTCTCAGCCCCAGCATTTT
-	TRBV7-9	TRBJ2-7	-	CASSPQRVSTYEQYF	TGTGCCAGCAGCCCCCAGCGGGTTTCAACATACGAGCAGTACTTC
-	TRBV5-1	TRBJ2-2	-	CASRQNTGELFF	TGCGCCAGCAGACAAAACACCGGGGAGCTGTTTTTT
TRBD1	TRBV28	TRBJ1-2	few	CASSFPGGSDYGYTF	TGTGCCAGCAGTTTTCCAGGGGGCTCGGACTATGGCTACACCTTC
TRBD1	TRBV5-1	TRBJ1-1	-	CASSLTGGYTEAFF	TGCGCCAGCAGCTTAACAGGGGGTTACACTGAAGCTTTCTTT
TRBD1	TRBV18	TRBJ1-1	-	CASSRGTGNAEAFF	TGTGCCAGCTCCCGAGGGACAGGGAACGCTGAAGCTTTCTTT
TRBD2	TRBV4-1	TRBJ2-5	once	CASSLLPLAGEGAGQETQYF	TGCGCCAGCAGCCTTCTCCCACTAGCGGGAGAGGGAGCGGGCCAAGAGACCCAGTACTTC
TRBD2	TRBV19	TRBJ2-1	-	CASSQLAGVSYNEQFF	TGTGCCAGTAGTCAACTAGCGGGAGTCTCCTACAATGAGCAGTTCTTC
TRBD2	TRBV2	TRBJ2-1	few	CASRRTSGSHEQFF	TGTGCCAGCAGGAGGACTAGCGGGAGTCATGAGCAGTTCTTC
TRBD1	TRBV11-3	TRBJ2-3	-	CASSLRQGASDTQYF	TGTGCCAGCAGCTTAAGGCAGGGGGCCTCAGATACGCAGTATTTT
-	TRBV27	TRBJ1-2	-	CASRPQGHPNYGYTF	TGTGCCAGCAGACCGCAGGGCCATCCTAACTATGGCTACACCTTC
-	TRBV18	TRBJ1-1	few	CASSPFLTTGDSDLAFF	TGTGCCAGCTCACCTTTTCTCACCACCGGGGATTCTGACTTGGCTTTCTTT
-	TRBV6-5	TRBJ1-2	-	CASSTVGYTF	TGTGCCAGCAGTACAGTCGGCTACACCTTC
-	TRBV7-2	TRBJ2-7	-	CASSQEGLIYEQYF	TGTGCCAGCAGCCAGGAGGGCCTGATCTACGAGCAGTACTTC